One sample yielded the 21 T cell receptor beta chains listed below, sequenced in a study of post-analysis software for immune sequencing data. Whole-study results and caveats: Comparison of patients with controls showed five TRBV segments more frequent in patients, TRBV5-6, TRBV5-1 and TRBV20-1 among them.

What these receptors recognize is not known. Tagging with unique molecular identifiers was a feature of the TCR beta cDNA libraries. TCRdb ran MiXCR on the PCR reads and lists one entry per CDR3 protein. Found here are about 820,000 distinct CDR3 sequences, 53% of them singletons; the top ten hold roughly 4.4%. The sample consisted of blood. The receptors shown here come from a girl aged 10 to 17 with multiple sclerosis.

The gene calls are TRBV6-5 and TRBJ2-1; possibly TRBD2 for D (6 bases). The germline V and J ends were trimmed by 5 bases and 10 bases, with 15 bases remaining between them. Germline CDR1 is MNHEY and CDR2 is SVGAGI. The CDR3 consists of 13 residues. As DNA, the CDR3 is TGTGCCAGCAGTCCTACCCGGGGGTCGGAGCAGTTCTTC. Protein: CASSPTRGSEQFF.

In this sample, this clonotype turned up a few times. This chain connects TRBV5-1 to TRBJ2-3; D unresolved. The V and J ends lost 0 bases and 2 bases respectively, with 10 bases between them. This CDR3 is 15 amino acids long. The germline V gene has CDR1 SGHRS and CDR2 YFSETQ. The CDR3 region has the DNA TGCGCCAGCAGCTTGGAGAGCGTATCCACAGATACGCAGTATTTT. It codes for CASSLESVSTDTQYF.

The chain employs TRBV20-1 and TRBJ2-1; 14 nucleotides agree with TRBD2. From germline, CDR1 is DFQATT and CDR2 SNEGSKA (reference sequence). V lost 0 bases, J lost 7 bases, and 14 bases stayed unmatched. This CDR3 is built from 19 residues. CDR3 residues: CSARDDRGLAGDPRNEQFF. The DNA of the CDR3 is TGCAGTGCTAGAGATGACAGGGGACTAGCGGGAGACCCAAGGAATGAGCAGTTCTTC.

The gene calls are TRBV5-1 and TRBJ1-3; 9 nucleotides match TRBD1. V was pared by 3 bases and J by 1 base, with 2 bases of the junction left unmatched. Germline V gene lookup returns CDR1 SGHRS and CDR2 YFSETQ. This CDR3 contains 15 residues. The CDR3 DNA follows: TGCGCCAGCAGCTGGACAGGGGATTCTGGAAACACCATATATTTT. Its translation is CASSWTGDSGNTIYF.

A word on this clonotype: Relative to the germline gene, one junction end is altered; a read error may explain this. The chain carries TRBV20-1 and TRBJ2-6, with D perhaps matching TRBD1 (5 bases). Germline V CDR1 and CDR2: DFQATT, SNEGSKA (reference sequence). The CDR3 has 15 residues. The CDR3 DNA reads as TGCAGTGCTAAGAAGGGGTCCTCTGGGGCCAACGTCCCGACTTTC. Protein sequence: CSAKKGSSGANVPTF.

The chain couples TRBV12-3 or TRBV12-4 to TRBJ2-1; 9 nucleotides line up with TRBD2. The length of the CDR3 is 17 residues. V shed 4 bases, J shed 9 bases, and the junction held 16 bases outside the gene matches. The CDR3 reads CASSSLWAGGPEGEQFF. The CDR3 region has the DNA TGTGCCAGCAGTTCCCTCTGGGCGGGAGGGCCCGAGGGTGAGCAGTTCTTC.

The chain joins TRBV19 to TRBJ2-6, with 9 bases matching TRBD1. This CDR3 spans 19 amino acids. Trimming at V came to 8 bases and at J to 0 bases, leaving 14 bases not matched to a gene. In germline, CDR1 is LNHDA, CDR2 SQIVND (reference sequence). The CDR3 sequence is CASLGVSGQGNSGANVLTF. The CDR3 region has the DNA TGTGCCAGTTTGGGCGTTTCGGGACAGGGTAACTCTGGGGCCAACGTCCTGACTTTC.

This clonotype was detected only a few times. V gene TRBV20-1 combines with J gene TRBJ2-4; D is perhaps TRBD2 (5 bases). The closer fit of TRBJ2-7 to the DNA end suggests the J call may be wrong. The CDR3 covers 15 residues. The V gene's germline CDR1 is DFQATT and CDR2 SNEGSKA (reference sequence). The CDR3: CSARAGLGPSDEQYF. The CDR3 DNA reads as TGCAGTGCTAGAGCGGGATTAGGGCCCTCAGACGAGCAGTACTTC.

The chain links TRBV13 to TRBJ2-5; D may be TRBD1 (5 bases). The V and J ends lost 3 bases and 4 bases respectively, with 21 bases between them. This CDR3 contains 17 residues. The germline V gene encodes CDR1 PRHDT and CDR2 FYEKMQ (reference sequence). The CDR3 sequence: CASSLSGPRNGAETQYF. The CDR3 coding sequence is TGTGCCAGCAGCTTGTCGGGTCCTCGGAATGGGGCAGAGACCCAGTACTTC.

Here the CDR3 reads CASSWPGTGMYEQYF. CDR3 DNA sequence: TGTGCCAGCAGCTGGCCCGGGACAGGGATGTACGAGCAGTACTTC. V and J are TRBV7-9 and TRBJ2-7; 9 nucleotides align to TRBD1. The V segment lost 4 bases and the J segment 4 bases; nucleotides outside the gene matches: 8. The CDR3 contains 15 residues. The germline V gene has CDR1 SEHNR and CDR2 FQNEAQ (reference sequence).

This clonotype was counted only a few times. The V gene is TRBV3-1, the J gene TRBJ2-7; D is possibly TRBD2 (7 bases). In germline, CDR1 is LGHDT, CDR2 YNNKEL (reference sequence). V lost 3 bases and J lost 5, with 11 bases in between. This CDR3 spans 13 amino acids. The chain's CDR3 is CASSHRGADEQYF. CDR3 coding DNA: TGTGCCAGCAGCCATCGGGGGGCCGACGAGCAGTACTTC.

The J gene is TRBJ2-3, the V gene TRBV5-1, with 13 bases aligning to TRBD2. CDR3 size: 19 residues. J lost 2 bases, V lost 4 bases, and 13 bases had no gene match. From germline, CDR1 is SGHRS and CDR2 YFSETQ. The CDR3 reads CASSPLTSGGLGFTDTQYF. The CDR3 DNA reads as TGCGCCAGCAGCCCCCTGACTAGCGGGGGGCTAGGGTTCACAGATACGCAGTATTTT. Full variable domain (rest looked up from reference TRBV5-1 and TRBJ2-3): KAGVTQTPRYLIKTRGQQVTLSCSPISGHRSVSWYQQTPGQGLQFLFEYFSETQRNKGNFPGRFSGRQFSNSRSEMNVSTLELGDSALYLCASSPLTSGGLGFTDTQYFGPGTRLTVL.

This clonotype appeared a few times. This chain uses TRBV20-1 with TRBJ2-5, with 7 nucleotides matching TRBD1. This CDR3 region has 15 residues. Per the germline V gene, CDR1 is DFQATT and CDR2 is SNEGSKA (reference sequence). After removal of 6 bases from V and 1 base from J, the junction contained 11 bases not matched to a gene. CDR3 region: CSATQPGTAQETQYF. The CDR3 DNA reads as TGCAGTGCGACGCAACCTGGGACAGCCCAAGAGACCCAGTACTTC.

Notes on this clonotype: Relative to the germline gene, one junction end is altered; a read error may explain this. The CDR3 here is CSARDRRLAGGPEFF. DNA for the CDR3: TGCAGTGCTAGAGATCGAAGACTAGCGGGGGGGCCGGAGTTCTTC. This chain uses TRBV20-1 with TRBJ2-4; TRBD2 aligns across 14 bases. The germline V gene encodes CDR1 DFQATT and CDR2 SNEGSKA (reference sequence). The CDR3 contains 15 residues.

The rearrangement uses TRBV7-3 and TRBJ2-1; 10 bases match TRBD2. Germline assignment: CDR1 SGHTA and CDR2 FQGTGA. The J segment lost 7 bases and the V segment lost 4 bases, leaving 4 bases of the junction unmatched. The CDR3 spans 14 residues. The DNA of the CDR3 is TGTGCCAGCAGCTCTAGCGGGGGAAGAAATGAGCAGTTCTTC. The encoded protein is CASSSSGGRNEQFF.

This clonotype was recorded many times. The chain employs TRBV12-3 or TRBV12-4 and TRBJ2-3, with 8 bases matching TRBD1. The CDR3 loop spans 14 amino acids. The J segment lost 3 bases and the V segment lost 6 bases, leaving 5 bases of the junction unmatched. The CDR3 loop is CASSSGQGTDTQYF. The CDR3 nucleotides are TGTGCCAGCAGCTCCGGACAGGGAACAGATACGCAGTATTTT.

This clonotype was seen only a few times. The chain links TRBV7-3 to TRBJ2-7, with TRBD2 identical over 7 bases. V dropped 2 bases and J dropped 5; count of bases not matched to a gene: 9. The CDR3 is 15 amino acids. The germline V gene has CDR1 SGHTA and CDR2 FQGTGA. The CDR3, as DNA: TGTGCCAGCAGCTTACGGGGAGGGCCGCGGGACGAGCAGTACTTC. Residues: CASSLRGGPRDEQYF.

This chain joins TRBV20-1 and TRBJ2-7; possible D gene TRBD1, 7 bases. The length of the CDR3 is 15 residues. The V gene's germline CDR1 is DFQATT and CDR2 SNEGSKA (reference sequence). Deletions cut 1 base from V and 7 bases from J, with 20 bases between. Written as DNA, the CDR3 is TGCAGTGCTAGAGCCCAATCACAGGGGAGGACGGAGCAGTACTTC. Translating it yields CSARAQSQGRTEQYF.

As for this clonotype: Compared with germline, one end of the junction differs, possibly owing to a read error. The rearrangement joins TRBV25-1 to TRBJ1-5; no firm D call. This CDR3 is 14 amino acids long. Germline loops: CDR1 MGHDK, CDR2 SYGVNS. CDR3 DNA sequence: TGTGCCAGCAGTGAATGGGTTTTTAATCAGCCCCGGCATTTT. As protein: CASSEWVFNQPRHF.

The rearrangement links TRBV12-3 or TRBV12-4 to TRBJ1-1; TRBD1 aligns across 12 bases. This CDR3 region has 15 residues. The J segment lost 8 bases and the V segment lost 5 bases, leaving 9 bases of the junction unmatched. The CDR3 DNA follows: TGTGCCAGCAGTCCTCGCGGGGACAGGGGGCGGGAAGCTTTCTTT. Protein product: CASSPRGDRGREAFF.

The chain uses TRBV6-6 and TRBJ1-4, with 10 nucleotides matching TRBD1. The germline V gene encodes CDR1 MNHNY and CDR2 SVGAGI (reference sequence). The length of the CDR3 is 15 residues. The junction had 8 bases not matched to a gene; V was cut back by 6 bases and J by 7 bases. DNA of the CDR3: TGTGCCAGCAGGGGGGGACAGGGGACGACTGAAAAACTGTTTTTT. It is translated as CASRGGQGTTEKLFF.